The rows below give T cell receptor beta chains drawn from one sample of a study of T cells in Graves' hyperthyroidism and ophthalmopathy. Each CDR3 protein is one row after TCRdb ran MiXCR on the multiplex PCR reads. The sample carries under 600,000 distinct CDR3 sequences, roughly 16% recorded once. Material for sequencing was blood. The receptor set was obtained from a middle-aged woman with Graves' ophthalmopathy. CDR3s include the opening cysteine and the closing phenylalanine or tryptophan. Fields, in order: V gene, D gene, J gene, clone size, CDR3 DNA, CDR3 protein. D genes are given only for firm matches. Clone size appears in some rows only: once, few, many, or a class for an expanded clone.

>TRBV10-3|.|TRBJ2-1|.
TGTGCCATCAGATCCACGGGACCCACCCATGAGCAGTTCTTC
CAIRSTGPTHEQFF
>TRBV6-1|.|TRBJ2-2|few
TGTGCCAGCAGTGAGTCCTACACCGGGGAGCTGTTTTTT
CASSESYTGELFF
>TRBV12-3/TRBV12-4|TRBD1|TRBJ2-1|many
TGTGCCAGCAGTGGGTGGACAGGGGGCAATGAGCAGTTCTTC
CASSGWTGGNEQFF
>TRBV10-3|.|TRBJ2-1|.
TGTGCCATCAGAAATAAGGTAGTAAATATGAATGAGCAGTTCTTC
CAIRNKVVNMNEQFF
>TRBV18|.|TRBJ1-1|few
TGTGCCAGCTCACCAGACTGGGGCTCAGAGGCTTTCTTT
CASSPDWGSEAFF
>TRBV5-1|.|TRBJ2-5|.
TGCGCCAGCAGTGGGGCTAGCGTGCAAGAGACCCAGTACTTC
CASSGASVQETQYF
>TRBV2|TRBD2|TRBJ2-1|many
TGTGCCAGCAGTGAGGTAGCGGGGGTGGGGAATGAGCAGTTCTTC
CASSEVAGVGNEQFF
>TRBV11-2|.|TRBJ2-7|many
TGTGCCAGCGGAACCTACGAGCAGTACTTC
CASGTYEQYF
>TRBV7-9|.|TRBJ1-1|.
TGTGCCAGCAGCTTCGGAGTAGGGGCGAACACTGAAGCTTTCTTT
CASSFGVGANTEAFF
>TRBV15|.|TRBJ1-3|.
TGTGCCACCAGCAGAGATCGGGCCTCCCCGGCAAACACCATATATTTT
CATSRDRASPANTIYF
>TRBV2|TRBD1|TRBJ2-1|many
TGTGCCAGCAGTTCCGGGACAGGGGACAATGAGCAGTTCTTC
CASSSGTGDNEQFF
>TRBV28|.|TRBJ2-2|.
TGTGCCAGCAGTTTTACCGAGCGGGCTGAACCGAACACCGGGGAGCTGTTTTTT
CASSFTERAEPNTGELFF
>TRBV5-4|.|TRBJ2-1|few
TGTGCCAGCAGCTTCGCGAGGGTCAATGAGCAGTTCTTC
CASSFARVNEQFF
>TRBV5-1|TRBD2|TRBJ2-3|many
TGCGCCAGCAGGGGGTCGAGCGGGAGTCAGAGGCAGTATTTT
CASRGSSGSQRQYF
>TRBV29-1|.|TRBJ2-3|many
TGCAGCGTTGCGGACGGGTACCACACAGATACGCAGTATTTT
CSVADGYHTDTQYF
>TRBV5-1|.|TRBJ2-1|many
TGCGCCAGCAAAGTGGCGGGGGCCAACAATGAGCAGTTCTTC
CASKVAGANNEQFF